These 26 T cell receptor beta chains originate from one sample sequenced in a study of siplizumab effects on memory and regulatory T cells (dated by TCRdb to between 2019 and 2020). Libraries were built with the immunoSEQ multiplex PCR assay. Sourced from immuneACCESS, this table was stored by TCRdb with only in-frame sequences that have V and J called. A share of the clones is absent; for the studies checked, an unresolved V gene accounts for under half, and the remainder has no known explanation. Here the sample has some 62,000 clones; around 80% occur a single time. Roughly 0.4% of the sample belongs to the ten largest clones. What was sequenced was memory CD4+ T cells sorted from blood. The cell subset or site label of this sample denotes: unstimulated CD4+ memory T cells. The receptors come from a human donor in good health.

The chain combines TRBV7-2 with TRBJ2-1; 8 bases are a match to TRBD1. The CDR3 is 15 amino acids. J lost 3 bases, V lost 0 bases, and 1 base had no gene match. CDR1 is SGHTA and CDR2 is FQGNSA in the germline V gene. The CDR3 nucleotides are TGTGCCAGCAGCTTAGCGGGACAGGTCTACAATGAGCAGTTCTTC. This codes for CASSLAGQVYNEQFF.

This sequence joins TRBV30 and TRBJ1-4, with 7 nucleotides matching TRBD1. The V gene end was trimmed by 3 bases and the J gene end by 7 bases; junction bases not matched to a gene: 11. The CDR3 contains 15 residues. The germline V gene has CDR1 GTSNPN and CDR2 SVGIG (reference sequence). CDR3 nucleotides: TGTGCCTGGAGACCGCGACAGGGAGTCGGTGAAAAACTGTTTTTT. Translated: CAWRPRQGVGEKLFF.

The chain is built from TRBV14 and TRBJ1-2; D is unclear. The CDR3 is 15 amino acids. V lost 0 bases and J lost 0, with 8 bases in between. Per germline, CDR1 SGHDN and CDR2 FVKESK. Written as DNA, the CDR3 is TGTGCCAGCAGCCAAGATCTAGGAGCTAACTATGGCTACACCTTC. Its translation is CASSQDLGANYGYTF.

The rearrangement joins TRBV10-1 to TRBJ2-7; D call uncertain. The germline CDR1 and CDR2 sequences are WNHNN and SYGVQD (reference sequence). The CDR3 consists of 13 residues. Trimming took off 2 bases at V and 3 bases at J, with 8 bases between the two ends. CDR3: CASSEDGDYEQYF. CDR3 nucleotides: TGCGCCAGCAGTGAGGACGGAGACTACGAGCAGTACTTC.

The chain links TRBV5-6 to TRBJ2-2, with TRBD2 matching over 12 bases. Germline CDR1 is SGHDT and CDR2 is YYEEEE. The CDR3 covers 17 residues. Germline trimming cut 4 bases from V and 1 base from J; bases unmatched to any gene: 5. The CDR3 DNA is TGTGCCAGCAGCGGTGGACTAGCGGGGATGAACACCGGGGAGCTGTTTTTT. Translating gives CASSGGLAGMNTGELFF.

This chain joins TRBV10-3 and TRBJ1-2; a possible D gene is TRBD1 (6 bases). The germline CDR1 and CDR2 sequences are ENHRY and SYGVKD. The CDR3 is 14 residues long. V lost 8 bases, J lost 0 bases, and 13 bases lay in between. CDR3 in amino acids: CAIVGDTSNYGYTF. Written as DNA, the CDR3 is TGTGCCATCGTCGGGGACACATCTAACTATGGCTACACCTTC.

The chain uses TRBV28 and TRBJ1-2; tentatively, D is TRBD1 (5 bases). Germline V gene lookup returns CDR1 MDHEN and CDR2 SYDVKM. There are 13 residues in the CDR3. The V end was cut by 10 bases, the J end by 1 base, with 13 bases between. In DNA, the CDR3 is TGTGCCACCCGTTGGGACCTTAACTATGGCTACACCTTC. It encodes CATRWDLNYGYTF.

As DNA, the CDR3 is TGTGCCAGCAGCTTAAGGGAGAAAGAGACCCAGTACTTC. Translated, it gives CASSLREKETQYF. This sequence joins TRBV7-3 and TRBJ2-5, with D possibly TRBD2 on 5 matching bases. Between the trimmed V and J ends, which lost 1 base and 3 bases, there was a span of 6 bases. The germline V gene has CDR1 SGHTA and CDR2 FQGTGA. The CDR3 runs to 13 residues.

As DNA, the CDR3 is TGTGCCAGCAGTTACCGAAGCTCCTACGAGCAGTACTTC. Translated: CASSYRSSYEQYF. The rearrangement uses TRBV6-5 and TRBJ2-7, with D hard to call. The V end was cut by 2 bases, the J end by 0 bases, with 5 bases between. The CDR3 loop spans 13 amino acids. CDR1 is MNHEY and CDR2 is SVGAGI in the germline V gene.

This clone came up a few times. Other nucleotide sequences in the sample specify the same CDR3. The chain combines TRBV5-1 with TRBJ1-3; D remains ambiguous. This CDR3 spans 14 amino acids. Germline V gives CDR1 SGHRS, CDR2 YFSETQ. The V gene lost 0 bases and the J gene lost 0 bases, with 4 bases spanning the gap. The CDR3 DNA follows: TGCGCCAGCAGCTTGGGGGTCTCTGGAAACACCATATATTTT. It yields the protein CASSLGVSGNTIYF.

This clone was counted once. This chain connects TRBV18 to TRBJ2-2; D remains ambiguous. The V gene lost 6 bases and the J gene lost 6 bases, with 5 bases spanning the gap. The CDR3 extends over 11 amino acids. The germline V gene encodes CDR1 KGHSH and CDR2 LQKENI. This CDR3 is CASSPSGELFF. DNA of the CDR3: TGTGCCAGCTCCCCCTCCGGGGAGCTGTTTTTT.

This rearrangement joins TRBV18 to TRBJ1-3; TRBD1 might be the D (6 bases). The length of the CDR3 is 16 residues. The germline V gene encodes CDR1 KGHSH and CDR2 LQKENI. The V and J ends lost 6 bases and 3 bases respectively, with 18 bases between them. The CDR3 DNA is TGTGCCAGCTCGCGGACCAGCCAGGGGAATGGAAACACCATATATTTT. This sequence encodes CASSRTSQGNGNTIYF.

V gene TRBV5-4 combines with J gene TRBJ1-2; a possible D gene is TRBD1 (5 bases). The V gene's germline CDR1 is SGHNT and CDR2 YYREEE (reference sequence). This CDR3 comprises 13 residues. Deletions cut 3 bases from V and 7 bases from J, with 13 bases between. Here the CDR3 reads CASSSGGELGYTF. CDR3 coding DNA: TGTGCCAGCAGCTCTGGAGGGGAGCTTGGCTACACCTTC.

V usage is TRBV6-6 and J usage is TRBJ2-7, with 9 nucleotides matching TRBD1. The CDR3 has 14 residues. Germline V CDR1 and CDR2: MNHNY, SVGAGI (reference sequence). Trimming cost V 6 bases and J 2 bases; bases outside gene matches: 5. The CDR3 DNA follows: TGTGCCAGCAGGTGGGACAGGGAGACCTACGAGCAGTACTTC. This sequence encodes CASRWDRETYEQYF.

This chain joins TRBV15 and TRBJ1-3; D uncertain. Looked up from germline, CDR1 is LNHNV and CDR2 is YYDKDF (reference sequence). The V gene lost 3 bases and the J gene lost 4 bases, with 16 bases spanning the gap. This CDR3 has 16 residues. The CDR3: CATSREDRGIGNTIYF. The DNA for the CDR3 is TGTGCCACCAGCAGGGAGGACCGGGGAATCGGAAACACCATATATTTT.

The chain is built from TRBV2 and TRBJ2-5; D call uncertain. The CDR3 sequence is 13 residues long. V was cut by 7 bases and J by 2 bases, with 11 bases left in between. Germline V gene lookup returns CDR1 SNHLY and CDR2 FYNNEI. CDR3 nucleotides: TGTGCCAGCAACCGACCCTTACAAGAGACCCAGTACTTC. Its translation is CASNRPLQETQYF.

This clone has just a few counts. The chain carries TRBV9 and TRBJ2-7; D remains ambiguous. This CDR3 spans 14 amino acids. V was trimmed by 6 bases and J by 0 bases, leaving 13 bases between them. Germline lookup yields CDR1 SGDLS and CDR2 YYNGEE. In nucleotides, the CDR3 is TGTGCCAGCACCCCCTCTTTAGGCTCCTACGAGCAGTACTTC. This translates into CASTPSLGSYEQYF.

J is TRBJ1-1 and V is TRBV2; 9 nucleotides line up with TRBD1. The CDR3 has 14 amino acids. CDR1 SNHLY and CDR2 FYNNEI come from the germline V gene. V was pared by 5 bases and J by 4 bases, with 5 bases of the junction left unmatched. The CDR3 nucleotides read TGTGCCAGCAGTCAGGTGACAGGGGGCACTGAAGCTTTCTTT. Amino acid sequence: CASSQVTGGTEAFF. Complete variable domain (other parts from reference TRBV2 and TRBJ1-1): EPEVTQTPSHQVTQMGQEVILRCVPISNHLYFYWYRQILGQKVEFLVSFYNNEISEKSEIFDDQFSVERPDGSNFTLKIRSTKLEDSAMYFCASSQVTGGTEAFFGQGTRLTVV.

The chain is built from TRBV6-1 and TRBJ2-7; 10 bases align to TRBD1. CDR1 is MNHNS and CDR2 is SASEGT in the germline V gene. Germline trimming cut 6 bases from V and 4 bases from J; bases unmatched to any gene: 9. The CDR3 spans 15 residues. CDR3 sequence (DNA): TGTGCCAGCAGGAGGACAGGGGGGGAACCTTACGAGCAGTACTTC. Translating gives CASRRTGGEPYEQYF.

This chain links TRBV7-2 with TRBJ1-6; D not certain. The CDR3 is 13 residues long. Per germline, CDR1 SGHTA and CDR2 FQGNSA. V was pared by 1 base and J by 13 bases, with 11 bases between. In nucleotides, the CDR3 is TGTGCCAGCAGCTTAGGACCCGCAGTCCCCCTCCACTTT. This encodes CASSLGPAVPLHF.

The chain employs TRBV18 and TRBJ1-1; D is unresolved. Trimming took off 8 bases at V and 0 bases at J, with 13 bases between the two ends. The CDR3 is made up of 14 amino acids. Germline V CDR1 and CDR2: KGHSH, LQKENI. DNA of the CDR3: TGTGCCAGCGGACTGTATATAGTGAACACTGAAGCTTTCTTT. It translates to CASGLYIVNTEAFF. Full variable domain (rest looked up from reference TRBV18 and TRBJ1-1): NAGVMQNPRHLVRRRGQEARLRCSPMKGHSHVYWYRQLPEEGLKFMVYLQKENIIDESGMPKERFSAEFPKEGPSILRIQQVVRGDSAAYFCASGLYIVNTEAFFGQGTRLTVV.

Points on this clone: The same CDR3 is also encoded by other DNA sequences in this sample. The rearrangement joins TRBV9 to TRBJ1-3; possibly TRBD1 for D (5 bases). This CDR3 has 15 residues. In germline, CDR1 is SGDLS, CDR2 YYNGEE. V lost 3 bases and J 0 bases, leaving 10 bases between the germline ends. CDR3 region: CASSALRDSGNTIYF. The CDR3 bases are TGTGCCAGCAGCGCCCTCAGGGACTCTGGAAACACCATATATTTT.

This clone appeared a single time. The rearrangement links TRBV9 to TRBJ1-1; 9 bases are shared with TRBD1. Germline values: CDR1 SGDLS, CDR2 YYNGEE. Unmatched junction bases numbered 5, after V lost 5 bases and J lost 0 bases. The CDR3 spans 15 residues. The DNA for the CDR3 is TGTGCCAGCAGTACAGGGGGCGCCTTGAACACTGAAGCTTTCTTT. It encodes CASSTGGALNTEAFF.

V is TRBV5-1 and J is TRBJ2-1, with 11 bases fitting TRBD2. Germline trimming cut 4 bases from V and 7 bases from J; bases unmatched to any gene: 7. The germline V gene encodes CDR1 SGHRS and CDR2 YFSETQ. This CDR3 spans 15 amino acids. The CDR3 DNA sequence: TGCGCCAGCAGCGTACCTAGCGGGGGGTTGAATGAGCAGTTCTTC. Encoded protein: CASSVPSGGLNEQFF.

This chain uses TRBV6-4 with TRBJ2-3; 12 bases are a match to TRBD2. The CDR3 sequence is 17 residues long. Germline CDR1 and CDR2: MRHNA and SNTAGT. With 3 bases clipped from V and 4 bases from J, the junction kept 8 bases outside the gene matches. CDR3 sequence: CASSEGSTSGGSDTQYF. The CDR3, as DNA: TGTGCCAGCAGTGAAGGGTCGACTAGCGGGGGATCAGATACGCAGTATTTT.

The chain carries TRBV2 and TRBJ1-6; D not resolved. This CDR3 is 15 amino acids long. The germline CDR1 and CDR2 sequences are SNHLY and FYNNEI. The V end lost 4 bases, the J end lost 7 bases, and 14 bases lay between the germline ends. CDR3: CASSVGRHLNSPLHF. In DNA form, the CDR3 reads TGTGCCAGCAGTGTGGGGAGACATCTCAATTCACCCCTCCACTTT.